The clone carrying this TCR beta chain has just a few counts. CDR1 is SGHDN, CDR2 FVKESK, per germline. The CDR3 consists of 14 residues. V gave up 5 bases and J gave up 7 bases, with 12 bases separating them. These data originate in a study of blood T cell repertoires in COVID-19. Methods used by the authors: Estimates of nucleated cell counts were drawn from the amplification of reference gene primers. Using immunoSEQ multiplex PCR, the repertoire was profiled, and TCRdb retains in-frame clones only, with some absent. V, J and clone size derive from that table, while D and trimming were established from the DNA sequence. The data contain roughly 260,000 clones, approximately 90% of them singletons. Participants came from roughly 23 US areas, aged roughly 18 to 90 years. Donors were grouped by their self-reported clinical history.

The chain uses TRBV14 and TRBJ1-6; D possibly corresponds to TRBD1 (6 bases). The TCR sequence derives from a woman aged 25 to 39 with acute COVID-19. Sequencing was performed on PBMCs or T cells enriched from blood (not recorded which). The CDR3 DNA follows: TGTGCCAGCAGCAGAGGACAGCGGAATTCACCCCTCCACTTT. Protein: CASSRGQRNSPLHF.